The present entry profiles one T cell receptor (beta chain) with its context. The data were obtained in a study of blood T cells in healthy people across ages. The second PCR ran about 7 to 12 cycles with a sample-barcoded 5' primer and J-beta primers. TCRdb re-derived calls from the 5' RACE reads in MiXCR, one entry per CDR3 protein. The sample lists hundreds of thousands of distinct CDR3 sequences, less than 70% seen once, with 40% to 50% in the top ten. The junction had 22 bases not matched to a gene; V was cut back by 4 bases and J by 12 bases. This CDR3 spans 19 amino acids. The sequenced sample was blood. The receptor was derived from an older man in good health. V usage is TRBV12-3 or TRBV12-4 and J usage is TRBJ2-1, with 12 bases aligning to TRBD2. The CDR3 protein is CASSSLPRTTSGRGEVQFF. CDR3 coding DNA: TGTGCCAGCAGTTCGCTTCCCCGAACGACTAGCGGGAGAGGTGAGGTGCAGTTCTTC.